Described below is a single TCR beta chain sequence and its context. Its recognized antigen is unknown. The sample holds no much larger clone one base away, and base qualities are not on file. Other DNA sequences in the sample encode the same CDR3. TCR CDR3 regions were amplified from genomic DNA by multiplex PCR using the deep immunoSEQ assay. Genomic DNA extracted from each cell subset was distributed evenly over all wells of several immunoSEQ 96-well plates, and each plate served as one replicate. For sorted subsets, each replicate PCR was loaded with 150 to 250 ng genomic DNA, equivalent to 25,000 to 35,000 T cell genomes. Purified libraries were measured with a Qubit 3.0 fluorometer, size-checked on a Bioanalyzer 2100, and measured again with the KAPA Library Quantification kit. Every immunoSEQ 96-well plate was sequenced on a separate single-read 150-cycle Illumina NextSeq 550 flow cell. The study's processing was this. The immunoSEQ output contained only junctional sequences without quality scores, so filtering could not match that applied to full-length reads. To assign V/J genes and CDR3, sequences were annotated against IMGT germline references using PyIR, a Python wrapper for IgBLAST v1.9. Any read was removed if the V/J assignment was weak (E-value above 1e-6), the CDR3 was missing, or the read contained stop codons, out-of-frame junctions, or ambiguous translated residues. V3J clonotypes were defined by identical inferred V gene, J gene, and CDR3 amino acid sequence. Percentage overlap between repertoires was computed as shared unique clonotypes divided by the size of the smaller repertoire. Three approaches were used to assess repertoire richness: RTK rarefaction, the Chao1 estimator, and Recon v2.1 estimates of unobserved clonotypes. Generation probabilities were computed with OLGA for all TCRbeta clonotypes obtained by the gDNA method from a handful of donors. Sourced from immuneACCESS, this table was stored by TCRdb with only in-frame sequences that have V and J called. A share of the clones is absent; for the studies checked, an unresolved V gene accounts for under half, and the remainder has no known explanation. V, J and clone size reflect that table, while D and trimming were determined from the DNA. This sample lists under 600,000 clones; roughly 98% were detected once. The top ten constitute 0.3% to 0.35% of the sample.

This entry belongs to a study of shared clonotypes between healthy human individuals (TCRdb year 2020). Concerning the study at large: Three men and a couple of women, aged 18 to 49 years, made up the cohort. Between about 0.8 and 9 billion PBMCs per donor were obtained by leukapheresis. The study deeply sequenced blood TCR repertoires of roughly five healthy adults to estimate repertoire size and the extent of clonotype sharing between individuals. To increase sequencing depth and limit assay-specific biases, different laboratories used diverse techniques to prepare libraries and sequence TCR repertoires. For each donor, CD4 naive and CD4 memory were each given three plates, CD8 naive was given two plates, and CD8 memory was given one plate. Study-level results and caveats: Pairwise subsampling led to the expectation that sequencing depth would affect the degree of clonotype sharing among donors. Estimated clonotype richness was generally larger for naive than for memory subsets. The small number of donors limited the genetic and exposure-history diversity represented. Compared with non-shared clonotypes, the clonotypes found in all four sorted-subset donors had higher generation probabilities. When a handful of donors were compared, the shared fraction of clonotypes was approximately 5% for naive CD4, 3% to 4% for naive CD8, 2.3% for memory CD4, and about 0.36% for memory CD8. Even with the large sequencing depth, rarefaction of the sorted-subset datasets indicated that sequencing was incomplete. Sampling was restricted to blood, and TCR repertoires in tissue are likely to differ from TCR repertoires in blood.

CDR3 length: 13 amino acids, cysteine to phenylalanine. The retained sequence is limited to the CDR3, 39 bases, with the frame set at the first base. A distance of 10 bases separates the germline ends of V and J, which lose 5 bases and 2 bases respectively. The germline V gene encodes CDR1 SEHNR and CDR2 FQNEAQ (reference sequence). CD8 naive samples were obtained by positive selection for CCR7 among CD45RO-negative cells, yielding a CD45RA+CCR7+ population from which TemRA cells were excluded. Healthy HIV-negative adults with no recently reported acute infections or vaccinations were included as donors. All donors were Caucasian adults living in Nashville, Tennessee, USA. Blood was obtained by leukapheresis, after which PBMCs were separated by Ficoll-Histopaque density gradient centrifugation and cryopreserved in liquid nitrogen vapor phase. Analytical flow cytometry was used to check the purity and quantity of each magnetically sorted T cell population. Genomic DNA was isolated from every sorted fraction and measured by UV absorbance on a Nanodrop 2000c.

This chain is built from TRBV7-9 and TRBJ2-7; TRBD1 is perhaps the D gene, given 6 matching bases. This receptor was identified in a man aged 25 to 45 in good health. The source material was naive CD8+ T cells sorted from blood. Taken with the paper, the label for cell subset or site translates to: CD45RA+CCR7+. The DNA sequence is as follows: TGTGCCAGCAGCCCATCAGGGGCCTACGAGCAGTACTTC. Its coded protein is CASSPSGAYEQYF.